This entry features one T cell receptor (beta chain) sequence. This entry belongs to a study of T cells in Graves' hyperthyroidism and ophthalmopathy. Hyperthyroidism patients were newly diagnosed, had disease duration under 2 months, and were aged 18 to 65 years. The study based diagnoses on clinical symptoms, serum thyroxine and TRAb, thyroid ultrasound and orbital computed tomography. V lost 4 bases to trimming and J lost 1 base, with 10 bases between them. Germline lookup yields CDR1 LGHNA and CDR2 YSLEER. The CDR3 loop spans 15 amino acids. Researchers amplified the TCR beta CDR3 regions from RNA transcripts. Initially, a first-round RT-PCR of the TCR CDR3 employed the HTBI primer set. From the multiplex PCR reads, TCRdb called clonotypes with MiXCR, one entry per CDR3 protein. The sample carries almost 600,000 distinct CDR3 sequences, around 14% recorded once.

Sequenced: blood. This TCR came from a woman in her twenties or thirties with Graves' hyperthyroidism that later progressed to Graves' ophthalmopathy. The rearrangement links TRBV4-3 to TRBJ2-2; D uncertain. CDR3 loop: CASSPEKLNTGELFF. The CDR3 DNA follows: TGCGCCAGCAGCCCCGAAAAGCTGAACACCGGGGAGCTGTTTTTT.